This T cell receptor (beta chain) is from a study of identical twins. This CDR3 is 15 amino acids long. Germline V lookup: CDR1 ENHRY, CDR2 SYGVKD. The germline V and J ends were trimmed by 3 bases and 7 bases, with 15 bases remaining between them. Note on this clonotype: The antigen is not known.

Study-level points and caveats: These conclusions were based on statistical analysis (cross-sectional, not following the same donors). Among out-of-frame alpha sequences shared by twins, low generation probability occurred in excess. A partial confounding effect on zero-insertion analyses could come from invariant MAIT and iNKT cells.

TCRdb used MiXCR to reprocess the 5' RACE reads, holding one entry per CDR3 protein. Here the sample spans fewer than 650,000 distinct CDR3 sequences, less than 9% being singletons. The sample was also linked to a second study, of yellow fever vaccine responses in identical twins. That source reports: It has been reported that, in twins, the vaccine T cell response seemed partly convergent and partly personalized.

The chain recombines TRBV10-3 with TRBJ2-2, with D tentatively TRBD2 (6 bases). This TCR was sampled from a woman under 30 in good health. Sequenced: PBMCs. The CDR3 region has the DNA TGTGCCATCAGTGACGATCGGGAGTATAACGGGGAGCTGTTTTTT. As protein: CAISDDREYNGELFF.